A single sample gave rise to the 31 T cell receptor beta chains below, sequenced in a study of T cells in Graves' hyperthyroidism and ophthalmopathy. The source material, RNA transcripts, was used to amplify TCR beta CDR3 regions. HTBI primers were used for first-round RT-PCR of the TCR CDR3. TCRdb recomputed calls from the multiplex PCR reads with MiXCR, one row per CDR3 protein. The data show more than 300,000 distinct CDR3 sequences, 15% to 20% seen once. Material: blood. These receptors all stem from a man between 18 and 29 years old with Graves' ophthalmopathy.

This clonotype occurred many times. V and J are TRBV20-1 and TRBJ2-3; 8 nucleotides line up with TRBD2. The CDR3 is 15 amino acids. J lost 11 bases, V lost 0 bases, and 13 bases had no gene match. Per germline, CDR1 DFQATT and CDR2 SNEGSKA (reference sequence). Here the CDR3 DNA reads TGCAGTGCTAGAGATCAGGCGGGGGGCCCGGGAAGGCAGTATTTT. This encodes CSARDQAGGPGRQYF.

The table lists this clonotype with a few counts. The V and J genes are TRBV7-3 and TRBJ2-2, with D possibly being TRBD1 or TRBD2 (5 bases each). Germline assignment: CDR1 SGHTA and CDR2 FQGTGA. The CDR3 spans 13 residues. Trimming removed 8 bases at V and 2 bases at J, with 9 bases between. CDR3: CASRDGNTGELFF. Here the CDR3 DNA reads TGTGCCAGCCGGGACGGAAACACCGGGGAGCTGTTTTTT. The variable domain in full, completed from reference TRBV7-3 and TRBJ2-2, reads GAGVSQTPSNKVTEKGKYVELRCDPISGHTALYWYRQSLGQGPEFLIYFQGTGAADDSGLPNDRFFAVRPEGSVSTLKIQRTERGDSAVYLCASRDGNTGELFFGEGSRLTVL.

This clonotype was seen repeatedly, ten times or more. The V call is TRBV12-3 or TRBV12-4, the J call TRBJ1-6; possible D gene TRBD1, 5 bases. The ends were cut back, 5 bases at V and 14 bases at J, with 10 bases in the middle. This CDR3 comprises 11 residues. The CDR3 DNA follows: TGTGCCAGCAGTGCGGGGGTAACCCTCCACTTT. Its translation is CASSAGVTLHF.

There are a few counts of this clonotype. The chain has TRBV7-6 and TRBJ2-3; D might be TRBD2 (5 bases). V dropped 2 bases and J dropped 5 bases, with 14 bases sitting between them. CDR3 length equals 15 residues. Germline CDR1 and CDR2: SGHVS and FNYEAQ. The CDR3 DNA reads TGTGCCAGCAGCTTAATCGGCGTTGCGGGAGATACGCAGTATTTT. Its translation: CASSLIGVAGDTQYF.

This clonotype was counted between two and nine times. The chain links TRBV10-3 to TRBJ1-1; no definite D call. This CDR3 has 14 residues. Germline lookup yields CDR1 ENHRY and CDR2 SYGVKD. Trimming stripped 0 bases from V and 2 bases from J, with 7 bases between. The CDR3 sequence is CAISESHVNTEAFF. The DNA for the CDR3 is TGTGCCATCAGTGAGTCTCATGTAAACACTGAAGCTTTCTTT.

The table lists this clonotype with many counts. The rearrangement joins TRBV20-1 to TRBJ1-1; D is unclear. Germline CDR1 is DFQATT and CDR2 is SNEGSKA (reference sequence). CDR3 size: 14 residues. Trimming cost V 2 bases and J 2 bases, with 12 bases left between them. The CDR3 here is CSARWRTANTEAFF. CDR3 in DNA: TGCAGTGCTAGATGGCGCACCGCAAACACTGAAGCTTTCTTT.

CDR3 DNA: TGTGCCAGCAGCCGCGGCCCTTTGGGGGAAAAACTGTTTTTT. Amino acid sequence: CASSRGPLGEKLFF. The chain links TRBV12-3 or TRBV12-4 to TRBJ1-4; no clear D. V was clipped by 6 bases and J by 8 bases, with 16 bases between them. CDR3 length: 14 amino acids.

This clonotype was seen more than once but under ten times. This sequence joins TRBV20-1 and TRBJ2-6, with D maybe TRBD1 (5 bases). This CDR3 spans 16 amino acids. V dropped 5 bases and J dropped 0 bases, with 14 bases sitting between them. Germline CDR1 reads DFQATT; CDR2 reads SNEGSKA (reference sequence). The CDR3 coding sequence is TGCAGTGCTTCCCCGACAGTTAGCTCTGGGGCCAACGTCCTGACTTTC. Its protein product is CSASPTVSSGANVLTF.

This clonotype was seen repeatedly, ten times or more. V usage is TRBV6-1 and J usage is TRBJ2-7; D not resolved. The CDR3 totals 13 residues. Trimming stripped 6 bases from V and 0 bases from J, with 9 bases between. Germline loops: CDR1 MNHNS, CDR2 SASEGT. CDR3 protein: CASRLLSSYEQYF. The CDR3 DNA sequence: TGTGCCAGCAGACTCCTGAGCTCCTACGAGCAGTACTTC.

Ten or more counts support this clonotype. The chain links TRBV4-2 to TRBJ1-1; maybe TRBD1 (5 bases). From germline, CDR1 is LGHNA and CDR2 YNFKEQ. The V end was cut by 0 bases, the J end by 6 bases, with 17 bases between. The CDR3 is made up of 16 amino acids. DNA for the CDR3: TGTGCCAGCAGCCAAGATGGGGGACTGAGCTTCCCTGAAGCTTTCTTT. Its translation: CASSQDGGLSFPEAFF.

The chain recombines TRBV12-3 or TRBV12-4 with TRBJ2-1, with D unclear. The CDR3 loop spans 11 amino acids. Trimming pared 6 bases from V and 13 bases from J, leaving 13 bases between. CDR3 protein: CASSLGPLQFF. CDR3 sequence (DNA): TGTGCCAGCAGCCTAGGACCCCTCCAGTTCTTC.

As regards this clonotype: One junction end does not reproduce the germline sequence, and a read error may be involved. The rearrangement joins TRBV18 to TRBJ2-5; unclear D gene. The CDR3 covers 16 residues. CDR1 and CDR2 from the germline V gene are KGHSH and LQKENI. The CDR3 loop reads CASSPRSDPQQENQYF. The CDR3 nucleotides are TGTGCCAGCTCACCAAGAAGCGATCCCCAACAAGAGAACCAGTACTTC.

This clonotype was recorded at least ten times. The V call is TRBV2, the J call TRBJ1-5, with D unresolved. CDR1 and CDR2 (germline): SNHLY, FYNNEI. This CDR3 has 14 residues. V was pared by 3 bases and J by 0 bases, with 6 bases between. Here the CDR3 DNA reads TGTGCCAGCAGTGAGCCTTATAGCAATCAGCCCCAGCATTTT. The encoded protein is CASSEPYSNQPQHF.

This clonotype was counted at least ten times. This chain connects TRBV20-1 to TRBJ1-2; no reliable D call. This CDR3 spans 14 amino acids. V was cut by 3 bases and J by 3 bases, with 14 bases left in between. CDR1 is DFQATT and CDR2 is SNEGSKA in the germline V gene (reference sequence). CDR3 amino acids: CSASLFRGDYGYTF. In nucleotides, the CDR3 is TGCAGTGCTAGCCTTTTTCGGGGAGACTATGGCTACACCTTC.

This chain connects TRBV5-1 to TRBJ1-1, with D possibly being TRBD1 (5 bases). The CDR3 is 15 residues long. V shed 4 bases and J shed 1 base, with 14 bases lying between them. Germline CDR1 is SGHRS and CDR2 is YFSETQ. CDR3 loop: CASSPVRGGNTEAFF. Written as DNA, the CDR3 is TGCGCCAGCAGCCCTGTAAGGGGCGGGAACACTGAAGCTTTCTTT.

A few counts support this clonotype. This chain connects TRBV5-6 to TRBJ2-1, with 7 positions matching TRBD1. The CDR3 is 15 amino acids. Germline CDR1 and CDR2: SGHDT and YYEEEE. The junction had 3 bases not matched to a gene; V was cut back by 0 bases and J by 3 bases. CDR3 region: CASSLGGQYYNEQFF. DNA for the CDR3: TGTGCCAGCAGCTTGGGGGGACAGTACTACAATGAGCAGTTCTTC.

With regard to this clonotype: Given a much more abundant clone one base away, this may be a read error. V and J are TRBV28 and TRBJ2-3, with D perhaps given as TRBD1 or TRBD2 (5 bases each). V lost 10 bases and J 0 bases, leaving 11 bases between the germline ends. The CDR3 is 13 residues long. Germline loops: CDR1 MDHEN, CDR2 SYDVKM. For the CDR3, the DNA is TGTGCCAACAAGTGGGGGAGCACAGATACGCAGTATTTT. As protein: CANKWGSTDTQYF.

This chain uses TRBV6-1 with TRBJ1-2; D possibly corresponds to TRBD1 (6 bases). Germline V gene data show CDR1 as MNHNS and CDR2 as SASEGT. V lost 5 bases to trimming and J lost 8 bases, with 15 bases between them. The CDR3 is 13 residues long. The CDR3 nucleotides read TGTGCCAGCAGTCCCCCCAGGGGTGGAGGCTACACCTTC. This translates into CASSPPRGGGYTF.

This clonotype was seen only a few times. This CDR3 reads CASSHGAGGYEQYF. The CDR3 DNA reads TGCGCCAGCAGCCACGGCGCAGGGGGCTACGAGCAGTACTTC. This sequence joins TRBV4-1 and TRBJ2-7; TRBD1 agrees at 7 bases. The CDR3 sequence is 14 residues long. V shed 3 bases, J shed 3 bases, and the junction held 5 bases outside the gene matches. The germline V gene encodes CDR1 MGHRA and CDR2 YSYEKL.

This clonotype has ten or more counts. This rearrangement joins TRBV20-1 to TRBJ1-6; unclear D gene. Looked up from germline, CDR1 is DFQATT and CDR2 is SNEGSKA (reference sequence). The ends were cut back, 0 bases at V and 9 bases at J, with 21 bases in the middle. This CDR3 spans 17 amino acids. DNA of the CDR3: TGCAGTGCTAGAGATGGGATGGTGACAAGAGAAGGTTCACCCCTCCACTTT. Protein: CSARDGMVTREGSPLHF.

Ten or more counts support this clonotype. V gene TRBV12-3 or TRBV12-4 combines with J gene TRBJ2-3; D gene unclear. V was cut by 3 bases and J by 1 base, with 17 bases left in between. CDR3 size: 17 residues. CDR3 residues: CASSLGRSAWGTDTQYF. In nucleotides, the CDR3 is TGTGCCAGCAGTTTGGGAAGGTCAGCCTGGGGCACAGATACGCAGTATTTT.

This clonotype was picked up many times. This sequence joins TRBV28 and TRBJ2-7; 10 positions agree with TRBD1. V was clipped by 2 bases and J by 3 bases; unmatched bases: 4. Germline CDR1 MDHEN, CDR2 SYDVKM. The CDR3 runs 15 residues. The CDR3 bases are TGTGCCAGCAGTTTAGGTGGACAGGGGGACTACGAGCAGTACTTC. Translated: CASSLGGQGDYEQYF.

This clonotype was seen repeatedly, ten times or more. CDR3 loop: CASSRLHGQETQYF. CDR3 in DNA: TGTGCCAGCTCCCGGCTACACGGACAAGAGACCCAGTACTTC. J is TRBJ2-5 and V is TRBV6-1; the D is unclear. This CDR3 spans 14 amino acids. Trimming cost V 8 bases and J 2 bases, with 15 bases left between them. The germline V gene has CDR1 MNHNS and CDR2 SASEGT.

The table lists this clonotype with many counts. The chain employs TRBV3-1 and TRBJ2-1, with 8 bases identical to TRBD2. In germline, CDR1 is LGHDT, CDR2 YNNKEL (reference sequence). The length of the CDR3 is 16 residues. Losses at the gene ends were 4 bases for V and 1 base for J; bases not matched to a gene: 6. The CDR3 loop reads CASSRGSGDSYNEQFF. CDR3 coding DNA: TGTGCCAGCAGCCGGGGTAGCGGGGATTCCTACAATGAGCAGTTCTTC.

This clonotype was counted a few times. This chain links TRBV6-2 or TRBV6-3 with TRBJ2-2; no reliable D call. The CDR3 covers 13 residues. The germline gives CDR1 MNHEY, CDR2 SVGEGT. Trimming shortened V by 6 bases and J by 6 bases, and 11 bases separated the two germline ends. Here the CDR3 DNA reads TGTGCCAGCAGGATGTCCGTCGCCGGGGAGCTGTTTTTT. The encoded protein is CASRMSVAGELFF.

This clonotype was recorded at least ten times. For the CDR3, the DNA is TGTGCCAGCAGTCTACAGACTCTTAACTATGGCTACACCTTC. Translated: CASSLQTLNYGYTF. The chain combines TRBV11-2 with TRBJ1-2, with D unresolved. Germline loops: CDR1 SGHAT, CDR2 FQNNGV. The CDR3 extends over 14 amino acids. V lost 6 bases, J lost 1 base, and 12 bases lay in between.

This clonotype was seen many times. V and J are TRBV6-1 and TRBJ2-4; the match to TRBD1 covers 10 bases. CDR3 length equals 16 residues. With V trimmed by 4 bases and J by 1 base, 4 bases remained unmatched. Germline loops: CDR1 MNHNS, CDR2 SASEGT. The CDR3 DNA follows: TGTGCCAGCAGTGTCGCGGGACAGGGGGCCAAAAACATTCAGTACTTC. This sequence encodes CASSVAGQGAKNIQYF.

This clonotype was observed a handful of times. CDR3 region: CASSQDPQSYNSPLHF. The CDR3 DNA follows: TGTGCCAGCAGCCAAGATCCGCAGTCCTATAATTCACCCCTCCACTTT. The V gene is TRBV14, the J gene TRBJ1-6; D remains unclear. The length of the CDR3 is 16 residues. V was trimmed by 0 bases and J by 1 base, leaving 7 bases between them. Germline CDR1 is SGHDN and CDR2 is FVKESK. Combining the CDR3 with reference TRBV14 and TRBJ1-6 gives the whole variable domain EAGVTQFPSHSVIEKGQTVTLRCDPISGHDNLYWYRRVMGKEIKFLLHFVKESKQDESGMPNNRFLAERTGGTYSTLKVQPAELEDSGVYFCASSQDPQSYNSPLHFGNGTRLTVT.

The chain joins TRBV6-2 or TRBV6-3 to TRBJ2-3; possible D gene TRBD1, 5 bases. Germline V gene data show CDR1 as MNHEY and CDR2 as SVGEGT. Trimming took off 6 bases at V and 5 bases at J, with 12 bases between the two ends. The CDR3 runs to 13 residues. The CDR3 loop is CASSPKGVDTQYF. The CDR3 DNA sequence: TGTGCCAGCAGCCCCAAAGGGGTAGATACGCAGTATTTT.

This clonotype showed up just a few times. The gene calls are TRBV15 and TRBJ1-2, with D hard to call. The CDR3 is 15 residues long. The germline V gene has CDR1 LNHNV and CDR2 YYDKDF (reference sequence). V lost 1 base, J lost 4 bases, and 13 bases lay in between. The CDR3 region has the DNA TGTGCCACCAGCAGAGTTCCGACGGAGGGCTATGGCTACACCTTC. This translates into CATSRVPTEGYGYTF.

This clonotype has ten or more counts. The CDR3 DNA is TGTGCCAGCAGCTTAGGCGGGGGGGCCGGTCGAGATACGCAGTATTTT. This sequence encodes CASSLGGGAGRDTQYF. The V and J genes are TRBV7-3 and TRBJ2-3, with 9 bases fitting TRBD2. CDR3 length: 16 amino acids. The V gene end was trimmed by 2 bases and the J gene end by 5 bases; junction bases not matched to a gene: 8. Germline values: CDR1 SGHTA, CDR2 FQGTGA. Complete variable domain (other parts from reference TRBV7-3 and TRBJ2-3): GAGVSQTPSNKVTEKGKYVELRCDPISGHTALYWYRQSLGQGPEFLIYFQGTGAADDSGLPNDRFFAVRPEGSVSTLKIQRTERGDSAVYLCASSLGGGAGRDTQYFGPGTRLTVL.